These 13 T cell receptor beta chains originate from one sample sequenced in a study of blood T cells in healthy people across ages. Primers used in a second PCR of about 6 to 11 cycles were a sample-barcoded 5' primer and a J-beta primer mix. Via MiXCR, TCRdb re-called the 5' RACE reads, giving one row per CDR3 protein. This sample has approximately 800,000 distinct CDR3 sequences, with around three fifths found just once. The specimen was blood. These receptors were taken from a man aged 35 to 55 in good health.

V usage is TRBV2 and J usage is TRBJ1-4; 10 bases map to TRBD1. The germline CDR1 and CDR2 sequences are SNHLY and FYNNEI. The length of the CDR3 is 16 residues. V lost 5 bases and J lost 7; bases outside the gene matches: 10. The CDR3 region is CASSLSSGQGPEKLFF. CDR3 DNA: TGTGCCAGCAGTTTATCCTCGGGACAGGGGCCTGAAAAACTGTTTTTT.

The chain uses TRBV4-3 and TRBJ2-3, with no clear D. The germline V gene has CDR1 LGHNA and CDR2 YSLEER. CDR3 length: 17 amino acids. Trimming pared 0 bases from V and 0 bases from J, leaving 13 bases between. The CDR3 protein is CASSQDPPVTSTDTQYF. The CDR3, as DNA: TGCGCCAGCAGCCAAGATCCCCCAGTTACTAGCACAGATACGCAGTATTTT.

This clonotype has just a few counts. This sequence joins TRBV29-1 and TRBJ2-5, with TRBD1 matching over 8 bases. The CDR3 extends over 17 amino acids. CDR1 SQVTM and CDR2 ANQGSEA come from the germline V gene. The junction had 13 bases not matched to a gene; V was cut back by 4 bases and J by 0 bases. The CDR3: CSVGRGDRLSNQETQYF. The CDR3 DNA follows: TGCAGCGTTGGAAGGGGGGACAGGCTAAGTAACCAAGAGACCCAGTACTTC.

This sequence joins TRBV9 and TRBJ1-2, with 9 bases lining up with TRBD1. There are 16 residues in the CDR3. Germline V gene sequence: CDR1 SGDLS, CDR2 YYNGEE. After removal of 0 bases from V and 4 bases from J, the junction contained 7 bases not matched to a gene. CDR3 nucleotides: TGTGCCAGCAGCGTAGGGGGACAGGGTGACGGCTATGGCTACACCTTC. It yields the protein CASSVGGQGDGYGYTF.

In its sample, this clonotype was seen a few times. The V gene is TRBV5-1, the J gene TRBJ2-5; 8 bases map to TRBD1. CDR3 size: 14 residues. V lost 4 bases, J lost 11 bases, and 13 bases stayed unmatched. In germline, CDR1 is SGHRS, CDR2 YFSETQ. CDR3 sequence reads: CASSLRQGIEEQYF. For the CDR3, the DNA is TGCGCCAGCAGCCTGAGACAGGGGATTGAAGAGCAGTACTTC. Combining the CDR3 with reference TRBV5-1 and TRBJ2-5 gives the whole variable domain KAGVTQTPRYLIKTRGQQVTLSCSPISGHRSVSWYQQTPGQGLQFLFEYFSETQRNKGNFPGRFSGRQFSNSRSEMNVSTLELGDSALYLCASSLRQGIEEQYFGPGTRLLVL.

This sequence joins TRBV15 and TRBJ1-2; D remains ambiguous. V lost 0 bases, J lost 7 bases, and 6 bases lay in between. The germline CDR1 and CDR2 sequences are LNHNV and YYDKDF (reference sequence). The CDR3 length is 12 residues. The CDR3 DNA is TGTGCCACCAGCAGAGATTTGGGTGGCTACACCTTC. Its protein is CATSRDLGGYTF.

Many counts were recorded for this clonotype. The chain joins TRBV28 to TRBJ1-1; TRBD1 agrees at 7 bases. Looked up from germline, CDR1 is MDHEN and CDR2 is SYDVKM. The ends lost 6 bases at V and 1 base at J; junction bases unmatched: 8. The CDR3 extends over 15 amino acids. For the CDR3, the DNA is TGTGCCAGCAGACCCGGACAGGAATCGAACACTGAAGCTTTCTTT. This codes for CASRPGQESNTEAFF.

This rearrangement joins TRBV10-3 to TRBJ2-1, with D maybe TRBD2 (5 bases). Germline CDR1 ENHRY, CDR2 SYGVKD. CDR3 length equals 16 residues. V was clipped by 6 bases and J by 2 bases, with 17 bases between them. CDR3 DNA sequence: TGTGCCATCAGCTCTCAACTCCCGGGGACCTACAATGAGCAGTTCTTC. Amino acid sequence: CAISSQLPGTYNEQFF.

The chain combines TRBV7-9 with TRBJ2-7; 7 nucleotides agree with TRBD1. V was pared by 5 bases and J by 2 bases, with 12 bases of the junction left unmatched. The CDR3 totals 16 residues. Per germline, CDR1 SEHNR and CDR2 FQNEAQ (reference sequence). CDR3 residues: CASSATGAAVAYEQYF. CDR3 coding DNA: TGTGCCAGCAGCGCAACAGGGGCCGCCGTAGCCTACGAGCAGTACTTC.

V usage is TRBV10-3 and J usage is TRBJ2-3, with D possibly being TRBD1 (6 bases). The CDR3 is made up of 14 amino acids. V was clipped by 5 bases and J by 4 bases, with 13 bases between them. The germline CDR1 and CDR2 sequences are ENHRY and SYGVKD. The CDR3 spells CAISTRDISDTQYF. CDR3 sequence (DNA): TGTGCCATCAGTACCAGGGACATTTCAGATACGCAGTATTTT.

V is TRBV4-2 and J is TRBJ2-7; D may correspond to TRBD1 or TRBD2 (5 bases each). The germline V gene encodes CDR1 LGHNA and CDR2 YNFKEQ. The V gene lost 0 bases and the J gene lost 3 bases, with 21 bases spanning the gap. The CDR3 covers 18 residues. The CDR3 DNA follows: TGTGCCAGCAGCCAAGATCTCTTTGGGGACCAGATTTACTACGAGCAGTACTTC. Amino acid sequence: CASSQDLFGDQIYYEQYF.

The chain has TRBV20-1 and TRBJ2-5; the D gene is possibly TRBD1 (6 bases). This CDR3 is built from 13 residues. V gave up 7 bases and J gave up 4 bases, with 16 bases separating them. Germline lookup yields CDR1 DFQATT and CDR2 SNEGSKA (reference sequence). The CDR3 DNA reads as TGCAGTGAGGGGGTGATGGGGCCAGAGACCCAGTACTTC. Protein sequence: CSEGVMGPETQYF.

This clonotype was found many times. The gene calls are TRBV7-8 and TRBJ2-7; no definite D call. V lost 1 base, J lost 3 bases, and 13 bases lay in between. Per the germline V gene, CDR1 is SGHVS and CDR2 is FQNEAQ. The CDR3 runs 15 residues. CDR3 in amino acids: CASSLGPAHGYEQYF. In DNA form, the CDR3 reads TGTGCCAGCAGCTTAGGCCCCGCTCACGGCTACGAGCAGTACTTC.